Each of the 26 T cell receptor beta chains below was sequenced from the same sample in a study of T cell responses to AZD1222 COVID-19 vaccine listed by TCRdb under 2021. Receptor libraries were prepared by the immunoSEQ multiplex PCR assay. Imported from immuneACCESS, the table was reduced by TCRdb to in-frame sequences with V and J called. These copies leave out some clones; in studies compared against another copy, an unresolved V gene accounts for under half, and the cause of the remainder is not known. Across this sample there are about 21,000 clones, with roughly 82% seen only once. The ten biggest clones cover about 43% of the sample. The time point label on this specimen signifies: baseline before first vaccination. The material sequenced was peripheral blood, taken on day 0 of AZD1222 vaccination. The origin of the receptors is an adult in good health.

The chain has TRBV4-2 and TRBJ2-3; 10 bases are shared with TRBD2. J lost 0 bases, V lost 7 bases, and 7 bases had no gene match. CDR3 length: 16 amino acids. Germline loops: CDR1 LGHNA, CDR2 YNFKEQ. DNA for the CDR3: TGTGCCAGCACCCAGACTAGCGGGTCTAGCACAGATACGCAGTATTTT. It encodes CASTQTSGSSTDTQYF.

The chain couples TRBV3-1 (or the pseudogene TRBV3-2) to TRBJ2-1, with D perhaps TRBD2 (6 bases). CDR3 length: 13 residues. Germline CDR1 LGHDT, CDR2 YNNKEL (reference sequence). Trimming removed 3 bases at V and 9 bases at J, with 12 bases between. The CDR3 loop reads CASSHLTSLEQFF. The CDR3 DNA sequence: TGTGCCAGCAGCCACCTTACTAGCCTTGAGCAGTTCTTC.

The rearrangement links TRBV7-2 to TRBJ1-5; D is uncertain. The CDR3 contains 14 residues. V was cut by 2 bases and J by 4 bases, with 9 bases left in between. In germline, CDR1 is SGHTA, CDR2 FQGNSA. The CDR3 protein is CASSLRSGNQPQHF. The CDR3 region has the DNA TGTGCCAGCAGCTTACGTTCTGGAAATCAGCCCCAGCATTTT.

This clone was found a few times. This chain connects TRBV6-5 to TRBJ2-5; D is unclear. The CDR3 loop spans 14 amino acids. The germline CDR1 and CDR2 sequences are MNHEY and SVGAGI. V was pared by 4 bases and J by 4 bases, with 13 bases between. The CDR3 protein is CASSSLGFGETQYF. The DNA for the CDR3 is TGTGCCAGCAGTTCCCTAGGATTTGGAGAGACCCAGTACTTC.

The V call is TRBV29-1, the J call TRBJ2-4; TRBD1 is a possible D gene (5 bases). Germline V lookup: CDR1 SQVTM, CDR2 ANQGSEA. The V end was cut by 2 bases, the J end by 3 bases, with 11 bases between. The CDR3 is 14 residues long. CDR3 in DNA: TGCAGCGTTGAACCAGGGTTGGGCAAAAACATTCAGTACTTC. This translates into CSVEPGLGKNIQYF.

This chain uses TRBV5-4 with TRBJ2-5, with 9 positions matching TRBD1. CDR1 and CDR2 from the germline V gene are SGHNT and YYREEE (reference sequence). J gave up 5 bases and V 4 bases, and 12 bases lay outside the gene matches. The CDR3 contains 16 residues. Here the CDR3 DNA reads TGTGCCAGCAGCCCTTTGGGCCCCGGACAGGGGGAGACCCAGTACTTC. Translating gives CASSPLGPGQGETQYF.

This clone was observed a few times. The V and J genes are TRBV28 and TRBJ2-3, with 16 bases matching TRBD2. This CDR3 has 19 amino acids. The J segment lost 2 bases and the V segment lost 4 bases, leaving 9 bases of the junction unmatched. From germline, CDR1 is MDHEN and CDR2 SYDVKM. This chain's CDR3 is CASSSGTSGGAGNTDTQYF. DNA for the CDR3: TGTGCCAGCAGTTCCGGGACTAGCGGGGGGGCCGGTAACACAGATACGCAGTATTTT.

This sequence joins TRBV19 and TRBJ1-1, with TRBD1 matching 7 bases. The CDR3 is made up of 15 amino acids. The trim removed 4 bases at V and 1 base at J, leaving 6 bases unmatched. From germline, CDR1 is LNHDA and CDR2 SQIVND (reference sequence). The CDR3 coding sequence is TGTGCCAGTAGTAGGACAGGTCTGGGGAACACTGAAGCTTTCTTT. Its protein is CASSRTGLGNTEAFF.

CDR3 protein: CASKTSGSPGELFF. CDR3 nucleotides: TGTGCCAGCAAGACTAGCGGGAGTCCCGGGGAGCTGTTTTTT. The chain links TRBV28 to TRBJ2-2; TRBD2 matches at 12 bases. From germline, CDR1 is MDHEN and CDR2 SYDVKM. The V segment lost 7 bases and the J segment 6 bases; nucleotides outside the gene matches: 3. The CDR3 consists of 14 residues.

The genes are TRBV5-6 and TRBJ2-7; D remains unclear. Per germline, CDR1 SGHDT and CDR2 YYEEEE. Trimming cost V 0 bases and J 2 bases, with 9 bases left between them. The CDR3 sequence is 14 residues long. CDR3 sequence: CASSLGQSTYEQYF. CDR3 DNA: TGTGCCAGCAGCTTGGGTCAGAGCACCTACGAGCAGTACTTC. The full variable domain, its missing parts supplied by reference TRBV5-6 and TRBJ2-7, is DAGVTQSPTHLIKTRGQQVTLRCSPKSGHDTVSWYQQALGQGPQFIFQYYEEEERQRGNFPDRFSGHQFPNYSSELNVNALLLGDSALYLCASSLGQSTYEQYFGPGTRLTVT.

Only a few counts were recorded for this clone. This chain joins TRBV4-1 and TRBJ2-1; 14 bases line up with TRBD2. The CDR3 contains 17 residues. Germline lookup yields CDR1 MGHRA and CDR2 YSYEKL. The trim removed 3 bases at V and 5 bases at J, leaving 6 bases unmatched. The CDR3 sequence: CASSQAGLAGDDNEQFF. As DNA, the CDR3 is TGCGCCAGCAGCCAGGCGGGACTAGCGGGAGATGACAATGAGCAGTTCTTC.

This clone has only one observation. V is TRBV28 and J is TRBJ2-7; the match to TRBD1 covers 8 bases. The CDR3 loop spans 14 amino acids. With 6 bases clipped from V and 3 bases from J, the junction kept 7 bases outside the gene matches. The V gene's germline CDR1 is MDHEN and CDR2 SYDVKM. CDR3 loop: CASSRQGLFYEQYF. In DNA, the CDR3 is TGTGCCAGCAGCCGACAGGGGCTTTTCTACGAGCAGTACTTC. Drawing the rest from reference TRBV28 and TRBJ2-7, the complete variable domain is DVKVTQSSRYLVKRTGEKVFLECVQDMDHENMFWYRQDPGLGLRLIYFSYDVKMKEKGDIPEGYSVSREKKERFSLILESASTNQTSMYLCASSRQGLFYEQYFGPGTRLTVT.

CDR3 protein: CASSVGDSSYEQYF. Here the CDR3 DNA reads TGTGCCAGCAGCGTGGGGGATAGCTCCTACGAGCAGTACTTC. The chain recombines TRBV4-2 with TRBJ2-7; D possibly uses TRBD1 or TRBD2 (5 bases each). V was trimmed by 5 bases and J by 0 bases, leaving 11 bases between them. This CDR3 has 14 amino acids. CDR1 and CDR2 (germline): LGHNA, YNFKEQ.

J is TRBJ2-2 and V is TRBV2; 7 nucleotides match TRBD2. V lost 7 bases, J lost 6 bases, and 11 bases stayed unmatched. CDR1 is SNHLY, CDR2 FYNNEI, per germline. The CDR3 extends over 15 amino acids. This chain's CDR3 is CASMGGRVVPGELFF. In nucleotides, the CDR3 is TGTGCCAGCATGGGGGGGAGAGTGGTCCCCGGGGAGCTGTTTTTT.

This sequence joins TRBV5-6 and TRBJ2-3; 11 nucleotides agree with TRBD2. This CDR3 comprises 15 residues. CDR1 is SGHDT and CDR2 is YYEEEE in the germline V gene. Trimming cost V 2 bases and J 2 bases; bases outside gene matches: 1. Here the CDR3 reads CASSFSGGATDTQYF. As DNA, the CDR3 is TGTGCCAGCAGCTTTAGCGGGGGGGCCACAGATACGCAGTATTTT.

The V gene is TRBV7-3, the J gene TRBJ2-2, with D perhaps TRBD2 (6 bases). V was trimmed by 5 bases and J by 4 bases, leaving 14 bases between them. This CDR3 comprises 15 residues. Germline V gene data show CDR1 as SGHTA and CDR2 as FQGTGA. CDR3 DNA sequence: TGTGCCAGCAGCCCGCAGGGTAGCGGCACCGGGGAGCTGTTTTTT. Its translation is CASSPQGSGTGELFF.

This sequence joins TRBV19 and TRBJ1-6; TRBD1 might be the D (5 bases). This CDR3 is 14 amino acids long. Between the trimmed V and J ends, which lost 5 bases and 9 bases, there was a span of 14 bases. The germline gives CDR1 LNHDA, CDR2 SQIVND (reference sequence). The CDR3 protein is CASSGRGGGSPLHF. DNA of the CDR3: TGTGCCAGTAGTGGTAGGGGAGGAGGTTCACCCCTCCACTTT.

This sequence joins TRBV16 and TRBJ2-7; no clear D. CDR1 is KGHSY, CDR2 FQNENV, per germline. The CDR3 contains 12 residues. Trimming stripped 6 bases from V and 3 bases from J, with 9 bases between. The CDR3 DNA is TGTGCCAGCAGTCCTGTCAACTACGAGCAGTACTTC. Its protein product is CASSPVNYEQYF.

The chain uses TRBV28 and TRBJ2-5; 8 bases fit TRBD1. Germline values: CDR1 MDHEN, CDR2 SYDVKM. J lost 4 bases, V lost 3 bases, and 4 bases had no gene match. The CDR3 runs to 14 residues. The CDR3 spells CASSLTGDPETQYF. DNA of the CDR3: TGTGCCAGCAGTTTGACAGGGGATCCAGAGACCCAGTACTTC. The full variable domain, rest sourced from reference TRBV28 and TRBJ2-5, is DVKVTQSSRYLVKRTGEKVFLECVQDMDHENMFWYRQDPGLGLRLIYFSYDVKMKEKGDIPEGYSVSREKKERFSLILESASTNQTSMYLCASSLTGDPETQYFGPGTRLLVL.

This clone was seen a few times. This rearrangement joins TRBV6-2 or TRBV6-3 to TRBJ1-5, with unresolved D. The V end was cut by 4 bases, the J end by 7 bases, with 14 bases between. The CDR3 has 14 amino acids. From germline, CDR1 is MNHEY and CDR2 SVGEGT. CDR3 sequence: CASSFQVEGQPQHF. The DNA of the CDR3 is TGTGCCAGCAGTTTCCAGGTGGAAGGACAGCCCCAGCATTTT.

V usage is TRBV2 and J usage is TRBJ2-5; 8 positions agree with TRBD1. Trimming cost V 4 bases and J 2 bases; bases outside gene matches: 6. Germline V gene data show CDR1 as SNHLY and CDR2 as FYNNEI. This CDR3 is built from 15 residues. CDR3 coding DNA: TGTGCCAGCAGTGCCCAGGGGGCGAAACAAGAGACCCAGTACTTC. This encodes CASSAQGAKQETQYF.

The gene calls are TRBV28 and TRBJ2-6; possibly TRBD1 or TRBD2 for D (5 bases each). V was trimmed by 5 bases and J by 2 bases, leaving 13 bases between them. There are 16 residues in the CDR3. CDR1 and CDR2 (germline): MDHEN, SYDVKM. DNA for the CDR3: TGTGCCAGCAGTCCACAGTTGGGGGCTGGGGCCAACGTCCTGACTTTC. This codes for CASSPQLGAGANVLTF.

The chain links TRBV7-9 to TRBJ2-7, with TRBD2 matching 7 bases. Germline CDR1 reads SEHNR; CDR2 reads FQNEAQ (reference sequence). J was trimmed by 3 bases and V by 4 bases; bases with no gene match: 6. The CDR3 contains 14 residues. The CDR3 bases are TGTGCCAGCAGCTCCCCGGGGGGAGACTACGAGCAGTACTTC. This translates into CASSSPGGDYEQYF.

This chain links TRBV6-1 with TRBJ2-3, with 8 bases fitting TRBD2. The CDR3 has 16 amino acids. From germline, CDR1 is MNHNS and CDR2 SASEGT. J was trimmed by 4 bases and V by 0 bases; bases with no gene match: 6. CDR3 nucleotides: TGTGCCAGCAGTGAAGCCAAAAATAGCGGGGCAGATACGCAGTATTTT. Protein sequence: CASSEAKNSGADTQYF.

This clone has a handful of counts. The V call is TRBV7-7, the J call TRBJ2-5; perhaps D is TRBD1 or TRBD2 (5 bases each). Deletions cut 3 bases from V and 4 bases from J, with 9 bases between. Germline V gene data show CDR1 as SSHAT and CDR2 as FNYEAQ (reference sequence). This CDR3 is built from 13 residues. The CDR3 region is CASSLWDGETQYF. The CDR3 DNA follows: TGTGCCAGCAGCTTGTGGGACGGAGAGACCCAGTACTTC. Full variable domain (missing parts from reference TRBV7-7 and TRBJ2-5): GAGVSQSPRYKVTKRGQDVTLRCDPISSHATLYWYQQALGQGPEFLTYFNYEAQPDKSGLPSDRFSAERPEGSISTLTIQRTEQRDSAMYRCASSLWDGETQYFGPGTRLLVL.

The chain links TRBV19 to TRBJ2-3, with D maybe TRBD2 (7 bases). This CDR3 is built from 16 residues. The germline CDR1 and CDR2 sequences are LNHDA and SQIVND (reference sequence). The V end lost 4 bases, the J end lost 3 bases, and 17 bases lay between the germline ends. The CDR3 spells CASSRGGSAITDTQYF. CDR3 nucleotides: TGTGCCAGTAGTAGGGGGGGCTCCGCCATTACAGATACGCAGTATTTT. Full variable domain (outside the CDR3, taken from reference TRBV19 and TRBJ2-3): DGGITQSPKYLFRKEGQNVTLSCEQNLNHDAMYWYRQDPGQGLRLIYYSQIVNDFQKGDIAEGYSVSREKKESFPLTVTSAQKNPTAFYLCASSRGGSAITDTQYFGPGTRLTVL.